The TCR beta chain described here comes from a study of CD8+ T cells in alopecia areata. Study-wide background: Percentage of affected scalp area was the basis on which treated patients' severity was scored. Study findings and constraints: Lesional tissue from the scalp (especially in alopecia totalis/universalis) showed higher clonality than normal scalp.

Treatment here: oral pan-JAK inhibitor, 5-10 mg twice daily. Germline-derived CDR1 and CDR2 are SQVTM and ANQGSEA. The CDR3 totals 14 residues. V was clipped by 8 bases and J by 1 base; unmatched bases: 8. Comment on this clone: Its cognate antigen is unknown.

Isolated RNA was reverse transcribed into cDNA used as the sequencing template. Clones were sequenced by immunoSEQ multiplex PCR, and TCRdb holds only the in-frame ones, with some missing. In the table there are fewer than 200,000 clones, approximately 52% of which are singletons. This receptor was taken from a human donor with alopecia areata. The chain carries TRBV29-1 and TRBJ2-3; TRBD1 aligns across 8 bases. This specimen consisted of CD4+ T cells sorted from blood, obtained at approximately week 56, from a patient treated with tofacitinib. The CDR3 reads CSPFQGACTDTQYF. For the CDR3, the DNA is TGCAGCCCCTTTCAGGGGGCCTGCACAGATACGCAGTATTTT.